This T cell receptor beta chain appears in the sequencing data of a study of CD8 T cells in Susac syndrome. With random hexamers, roughly 0.5 to 1 ug RNA was reverse transcribed. The amplification used immunoSEQ multiplex PCR on TCR beta CDR3; it spanned 54 Vbeta and 13 Jbeta. TCRdb reprocessed the immunoSEQ multiplex PCR reads with MiXCR, giving one entry per CDR3 protein. The top ten clones hold around 0.085% of a sample with 200,000 or so distinct CDR3 sequences, roughly 95% of them seen once. In blood CD8+ and CD4+ T cells, TCR beta underwent sequencing. In the multiple sclerosis control group, patients were treatment-naive and had stable or active relapsing-remitting disease. CD8+ and CD4+ T cells were negatively isolated; TEMRA cells were FACS-enriched. This clonotype was obtained from a human donor with multiple sclerosis. Specimen: CD4+ T cells from PBMCs.

CDR3 amino acids: CASSATSGRAGGELFF. CDR3 nucleotides: TGTGCCAGCAGTGCCACTAGCGGGAGGGCCGGCGGGGAGCTGTTTTTT. The V gene is TRBV25-1, the J gene TRBJ2-2; 13 bases fit TRBD2. The CDR3 consists of 16 residues. The germline gives CDR1 MGHDK, CDR2 SYGVNS. The trim removed 4 bases at V and 7 bases at J, leaving 6 bases unmatched. Supplemented by reference TRBV25-1 and TRBJ2-2, the full variable domain reads EADIYQTPRYLVIGTGKKITLECSQTMGHDKMYWYQQDPGMELHLIHYSYGVNSTEKGDLSSESTVSRIRTEHFPLTLESARPSHTSQYLCASSATSGRAGGELFFGEGSRLTVL.